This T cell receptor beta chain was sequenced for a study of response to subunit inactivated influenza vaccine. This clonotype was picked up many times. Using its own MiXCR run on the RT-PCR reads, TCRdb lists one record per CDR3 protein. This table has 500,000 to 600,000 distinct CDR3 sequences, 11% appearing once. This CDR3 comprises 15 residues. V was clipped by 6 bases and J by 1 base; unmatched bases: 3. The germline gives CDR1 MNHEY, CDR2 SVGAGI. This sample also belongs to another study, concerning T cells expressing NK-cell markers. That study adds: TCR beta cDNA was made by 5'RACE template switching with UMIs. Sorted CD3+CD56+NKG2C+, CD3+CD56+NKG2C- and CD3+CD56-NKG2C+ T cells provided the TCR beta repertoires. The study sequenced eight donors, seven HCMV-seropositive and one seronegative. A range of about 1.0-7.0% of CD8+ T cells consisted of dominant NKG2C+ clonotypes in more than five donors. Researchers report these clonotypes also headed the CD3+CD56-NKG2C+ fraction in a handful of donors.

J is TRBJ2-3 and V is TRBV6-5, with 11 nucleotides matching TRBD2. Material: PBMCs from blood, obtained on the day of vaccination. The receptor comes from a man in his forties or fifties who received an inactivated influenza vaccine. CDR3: CASSYSGRGTDTQYF. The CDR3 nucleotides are TGTGCCAGCAGCTATAGCGGGAGGGGCACAGATACGCAGTATTTT.